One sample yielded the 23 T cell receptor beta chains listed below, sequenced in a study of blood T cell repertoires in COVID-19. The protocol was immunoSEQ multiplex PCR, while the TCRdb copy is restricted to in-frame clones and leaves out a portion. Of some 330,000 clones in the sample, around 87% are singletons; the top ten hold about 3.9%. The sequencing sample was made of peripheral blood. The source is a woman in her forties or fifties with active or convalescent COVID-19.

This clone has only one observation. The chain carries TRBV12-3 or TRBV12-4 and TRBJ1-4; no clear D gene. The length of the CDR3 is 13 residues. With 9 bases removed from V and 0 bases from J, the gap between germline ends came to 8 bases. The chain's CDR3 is CASRETTNEKLFF. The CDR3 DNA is TGTGCCAGTCGCGAGACAACTAATGAAAAACTGTTTTTT.

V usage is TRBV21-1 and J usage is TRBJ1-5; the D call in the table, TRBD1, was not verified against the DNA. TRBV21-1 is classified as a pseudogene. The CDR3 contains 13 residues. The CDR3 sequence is CASSNRGSQPQHF. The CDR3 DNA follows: TGTGCCAGCAGCAACAGGGGTAGCCAGCCCCAGCATTTT.

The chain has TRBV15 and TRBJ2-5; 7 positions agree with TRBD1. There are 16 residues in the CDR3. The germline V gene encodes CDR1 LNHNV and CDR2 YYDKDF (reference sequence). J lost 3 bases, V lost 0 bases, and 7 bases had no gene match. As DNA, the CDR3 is TGTGCCACCAGCAGAGACCGTAACAGGGGCGAAGAGACCCAGTACTTC. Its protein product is CATSRDRNRGEETQYF.

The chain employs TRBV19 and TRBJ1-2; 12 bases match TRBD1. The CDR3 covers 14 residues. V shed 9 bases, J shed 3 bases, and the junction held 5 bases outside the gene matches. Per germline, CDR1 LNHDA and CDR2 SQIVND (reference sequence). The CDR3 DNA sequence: TGTGCCAGCACCGGGACAGGGGGCGACTATGGCTACACCTTC. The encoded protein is CASTGTGGDYGYTF.

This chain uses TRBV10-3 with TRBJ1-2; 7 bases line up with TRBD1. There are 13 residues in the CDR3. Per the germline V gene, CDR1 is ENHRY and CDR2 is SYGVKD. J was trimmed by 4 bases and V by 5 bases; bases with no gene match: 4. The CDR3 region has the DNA TGTGCCATCAGTTACCGGGACAGCTATGGCTACACCTTC. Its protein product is CAISYRDSYGYTF.

As DNA, the CDR3 is TGTGCCGATTCGGGGCGGGAAAAGGAAGCCCAGTACTTC. This codes for CADSGREKEAQYF. The chain uses TRBV2 and TRBJ2-5, with a possible D match to TRBD2 (6 bases). V lost 11 bases to trimming and J lost 9 bases, with 22 bases between them. CDR1 SNHLY and CDR2 FYNNEI come from the germline V gene. The CDR3 has 13 amino acids.

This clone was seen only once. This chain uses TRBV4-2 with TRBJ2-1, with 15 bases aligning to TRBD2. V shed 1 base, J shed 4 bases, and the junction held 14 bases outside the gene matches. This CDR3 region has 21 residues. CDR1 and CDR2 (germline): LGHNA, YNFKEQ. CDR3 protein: CASSQAGLAGGGHPRYNEQFF. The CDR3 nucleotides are TGTGCCAGCAGCCAAGCGGGACTAGCGGGAGGAGGGCACCCCCGGTACAATGAGCAGTTCTTC.

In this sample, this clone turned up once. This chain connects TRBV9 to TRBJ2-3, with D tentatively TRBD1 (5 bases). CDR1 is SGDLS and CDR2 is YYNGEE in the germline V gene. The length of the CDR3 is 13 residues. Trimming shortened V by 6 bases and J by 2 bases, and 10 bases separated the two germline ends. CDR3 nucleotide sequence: TGTGCCAGCAACAGGCTTCTCACAGATACGCAGTATTTT. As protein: CASNRLLTDTQYF.

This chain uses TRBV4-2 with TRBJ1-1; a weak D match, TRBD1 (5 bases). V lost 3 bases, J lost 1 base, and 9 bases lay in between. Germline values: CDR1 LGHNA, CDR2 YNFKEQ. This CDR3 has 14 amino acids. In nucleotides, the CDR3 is TGTGCCAGCAGCCACCCCGACAGGAACACTGAAGCTTTCTTT. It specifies CASSHPDRNTEAFF.

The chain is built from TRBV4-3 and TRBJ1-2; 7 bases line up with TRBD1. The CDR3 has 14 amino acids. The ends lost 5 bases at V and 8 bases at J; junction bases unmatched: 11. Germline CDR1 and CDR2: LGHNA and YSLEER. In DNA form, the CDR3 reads TGCGCCAGCAGCGAAGCCCTGACAGGGTCCGGCTACACCTTC. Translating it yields CASSEALTGSGYTF.

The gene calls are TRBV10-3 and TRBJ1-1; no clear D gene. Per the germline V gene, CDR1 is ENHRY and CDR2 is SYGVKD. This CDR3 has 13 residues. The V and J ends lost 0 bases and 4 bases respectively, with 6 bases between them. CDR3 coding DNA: TGTGCCATCAGTGAGTCGCGAGGCACTGAAGCTTTCTTT. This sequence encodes CAISESRGTEAFF.

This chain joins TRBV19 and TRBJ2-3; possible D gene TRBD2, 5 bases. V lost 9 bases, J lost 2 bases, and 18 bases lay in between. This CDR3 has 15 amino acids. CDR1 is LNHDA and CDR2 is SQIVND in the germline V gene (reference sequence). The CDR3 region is CASAPMRVNTDTQYF. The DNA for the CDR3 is TGTGCCAGCGCTCCCATGCGGGTCAACACAGATACGCAGTATTTT.

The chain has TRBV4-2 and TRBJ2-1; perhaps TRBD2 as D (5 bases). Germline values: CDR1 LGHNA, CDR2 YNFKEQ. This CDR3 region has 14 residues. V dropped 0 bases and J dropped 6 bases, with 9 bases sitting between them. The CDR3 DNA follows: TGTGCCAGCAGCCAAGAGTTACTAGTCAATGAGCAGTTCTTC. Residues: CASSQELLVNEQFF.

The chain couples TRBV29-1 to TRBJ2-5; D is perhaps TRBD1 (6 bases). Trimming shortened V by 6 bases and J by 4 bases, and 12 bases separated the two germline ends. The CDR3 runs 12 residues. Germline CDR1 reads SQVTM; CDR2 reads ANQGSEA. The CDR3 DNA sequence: TGCAGCGTCACGACAGGTGCAGAGACCCAGTACTTC. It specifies CSVTTGAETQYF.

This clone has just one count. The CDR3 loop reads CASTIAGSANTEAFF. Here the CDR3 DNA reads TGTGCCAGCACCATCGCAGGCTCGGCAAACACTGAAGCTTTCTTT. V gene TRBV28 combines with J gene TRBJ1-1; no clear D. The CDR3 covers 15 residues. Looked up from germline, CDR1 is MDHEN and CDR2 is SYDVKM. V lost 7 bases to trimming and J lost 2 bases, with 17 bases between them.

The CDR3 region has the DNA TGTGCCAGCAGTTGGGGCTTTAATGAAAAACTGTTTTTT. Translating it yields CASSWGFNEKLFF. The chain joins TRBV27 to TRBJ1-4; tentatively, D is TRBD1 (5 bases). Germline values: CDR1 MNHEY, CDR2 SMNVEV (reference sequence). There are 13 residues in the CDR3. V was clipped by 4 bases and J by 4 bases, with 7 bases between them.

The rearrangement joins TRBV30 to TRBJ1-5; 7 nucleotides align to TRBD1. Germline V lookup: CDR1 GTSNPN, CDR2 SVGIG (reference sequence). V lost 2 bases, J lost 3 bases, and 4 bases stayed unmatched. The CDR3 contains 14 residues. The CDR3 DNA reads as TGTGCCTGGAGTTCAGGGGGAACCAATCAGCCCCAGCATTTT. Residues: CAWSSGGTNQPQHF.

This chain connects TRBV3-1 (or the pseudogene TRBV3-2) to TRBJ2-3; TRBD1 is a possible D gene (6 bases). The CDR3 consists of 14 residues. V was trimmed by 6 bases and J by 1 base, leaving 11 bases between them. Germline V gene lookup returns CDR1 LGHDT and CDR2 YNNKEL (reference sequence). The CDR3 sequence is CASRDSGGTDTQYF. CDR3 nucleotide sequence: TGTGCCAGCAGGGACAGCGGTGGCACAGATACGCAGTATTTT.

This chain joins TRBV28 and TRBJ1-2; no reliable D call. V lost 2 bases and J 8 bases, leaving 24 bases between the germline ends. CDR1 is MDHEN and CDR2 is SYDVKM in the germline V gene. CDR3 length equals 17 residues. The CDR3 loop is CASSLAGRPLASWGYTF. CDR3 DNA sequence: TGTGCCAGCAGTTTAGCGGGCCGTCCCCTGGCGAGCTGGGGCTACACCTTC.

The DNA of the CDR3 is TGTGCCAGTAGTAACCAACAGGGTGGGGGCAATCAGCCCCAGCATTTT. Amino acids: CASSNQQGGGNQPQHF. The chain recombines TRBV19 with TRBJ1-5; perhaps TRBD1 as D (6 bases). The CDR3 is 16 amino acids. Germline V gene data show CDR1 as LNHDA and CDR2 as SQIVND (reference sequence). Trimming stripped 4 bases from V and 2 bases from J, with 15 bases between.

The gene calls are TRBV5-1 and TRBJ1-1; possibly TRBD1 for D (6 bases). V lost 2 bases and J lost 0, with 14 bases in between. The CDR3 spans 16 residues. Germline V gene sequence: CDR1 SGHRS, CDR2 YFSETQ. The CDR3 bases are TGCGCCAGCAGCTTTGGGACATTTAACATGAACACTGAAGCTTTCTTT. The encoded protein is CASSFGTFNMNTEAFF. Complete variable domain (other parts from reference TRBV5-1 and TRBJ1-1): KAGVTQTPRYLIKTRGQQVTLSCSPISGHRSVSWYQQTPGQGLQFLFEYFSETQRNKGNFPGRFSGRQFSNSRSEMNVSTLELGDSALYLCASSFGTFNMNTEAFFGQGTRLTVV.

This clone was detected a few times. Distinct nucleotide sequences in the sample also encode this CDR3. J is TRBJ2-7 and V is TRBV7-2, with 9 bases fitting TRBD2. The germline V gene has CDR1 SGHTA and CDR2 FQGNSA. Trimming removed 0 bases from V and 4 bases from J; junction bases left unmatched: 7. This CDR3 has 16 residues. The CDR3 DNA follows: TGTGCCAGCAGCTTAGCGACCAGCGGGAGGACATACGAGCAGTACTTC. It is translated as CASSLATSGRTYEQYF.

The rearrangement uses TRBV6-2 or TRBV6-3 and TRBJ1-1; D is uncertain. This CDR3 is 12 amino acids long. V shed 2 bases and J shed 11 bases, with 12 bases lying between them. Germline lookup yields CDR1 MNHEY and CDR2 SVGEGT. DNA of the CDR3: TGTGCCAGCAGTTACCCACAACGGAGGGCTTTCTTT. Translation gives CASSYPQRRAFF.